Here is one T cell receptor (beta chain) with its context. One base away lies a much larger clone, so this may be a sequencing read error. Germline V gene sequence: CDR1 LGHDT, CDR2 YNNKEL (reference sequence). This CDR3 has 13 residues. The trim removed 6 bases at V and 4 bases at J, leaving 2 bases unmatched. This record belongs to a study of blood T cell repertoires in COVID-19. As originally analysed: Scientists estimated how many nucleated cells there were by amplifying reference gene primers. Generated by immunoSEQ multiplex PCR, the TCRdb table keeps only in-frame clones and is missing some. V, J and clone size are taken as reported in that table, and D and trimming were inferred from the DNA itself. The sample has some 170,000 clones, 60% to 80% seen once.

Sequencing used peripheral blood. This receptor was obtained from a woman in her sixties or seventies with acute or convalescent COVID-19. This chain connects TRBV3-1 (or the pseudogene TRBV3-2) to TRBJ2-5, with 10 positions matching TRBD2. The CDR3 loop is CASSLAGGETQYF. The CDR3 DNA reads as TGTGCCAGCAGTTTAGCGGGAGGAGAGACCCAGTACTTC.